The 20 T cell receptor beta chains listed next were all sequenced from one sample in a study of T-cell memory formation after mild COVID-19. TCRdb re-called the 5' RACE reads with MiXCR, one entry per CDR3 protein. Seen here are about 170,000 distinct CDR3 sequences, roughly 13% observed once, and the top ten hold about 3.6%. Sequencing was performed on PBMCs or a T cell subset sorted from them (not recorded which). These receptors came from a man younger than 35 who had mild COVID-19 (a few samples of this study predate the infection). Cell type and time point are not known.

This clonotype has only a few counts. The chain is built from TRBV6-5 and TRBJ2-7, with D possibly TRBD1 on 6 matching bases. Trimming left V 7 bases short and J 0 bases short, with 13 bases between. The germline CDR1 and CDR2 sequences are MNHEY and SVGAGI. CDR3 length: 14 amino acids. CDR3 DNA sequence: TGTGCCAGCAAGATGCAGGGGAGCTCCTACGAGCAGTACGTC. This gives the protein CASKMQGSSYEQYV.

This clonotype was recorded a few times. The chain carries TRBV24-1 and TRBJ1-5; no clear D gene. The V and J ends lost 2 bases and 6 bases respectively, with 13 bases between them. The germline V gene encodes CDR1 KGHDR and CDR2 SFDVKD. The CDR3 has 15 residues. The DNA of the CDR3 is TGTGCCACCAGTGATTCCACCGGATACCCTCAGCCCCAGCATTTT. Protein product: CATSDSTGYPQPQHF.

Written as DNA, the CDR3 is TGTGCCAGCAGCACAGGACCTTACGAGCAGTACGTC. The encoded protein is CASSTGPYEQYV. The chain carries TRBV5-6 and TRBJ2-7; tentative D call: TRBD1 (5 bases). V gave up 4 bases and J gave up 4 bases, with 9 bases separating them. This CDR3 contains 12 residues. Per the germline V gene, CDR1 is SGHDT and CDR2 is YYEEEE.

The CDR3 region has the DNA TGCAGTGCTAGACCCACAGGGCCCTCCTATGGCTACACCTTC. This sequence encodes CSARPTGPSYGYTF. This chain joins TRBV20-1 and TRBJ1-2; a possible D gene is TRBD1 (6 bases). Germline V gene sequence: CDR1 DFQATT, CDR2 SNEGSKA (reference sequence). V shed 2 bases and J shed 4 bases, with 14 bases lying between them. The CDR3 is made up of 14 amino acids.

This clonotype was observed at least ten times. The CDR3 here is CASSIYREQYF. CDR3 nucleotides: TGCGCCAGCAGTATCTATCGGGAGCAGTACTTC. This chain links TRBV5-1 with TRBJ2-7; no firm D call. V was clipped by 5 bases and J by 7 bases, with 10 bases between them. Germline V gene sequence: CDR1 SGHRS, CDR2 YFSETQ. The CDR3 consists of 11 residues.

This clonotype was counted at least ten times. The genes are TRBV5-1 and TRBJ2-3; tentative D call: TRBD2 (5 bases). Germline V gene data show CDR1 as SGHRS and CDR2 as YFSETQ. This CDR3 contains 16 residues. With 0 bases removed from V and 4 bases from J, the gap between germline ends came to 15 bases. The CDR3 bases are TGCGCCAGCAGCTTGGGCTACGAGGGCTACGCAGATACGCAGTATTTT. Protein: CASSLGYEGYADTQYF.

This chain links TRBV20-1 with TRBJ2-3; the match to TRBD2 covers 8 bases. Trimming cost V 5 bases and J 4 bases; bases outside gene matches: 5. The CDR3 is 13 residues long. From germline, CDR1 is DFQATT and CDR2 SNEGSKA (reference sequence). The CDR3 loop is CSASSGGPDTQYF. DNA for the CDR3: TGCAGTGCTTCAAGCGGGGGCCCAGATACGCAGTATTTT.

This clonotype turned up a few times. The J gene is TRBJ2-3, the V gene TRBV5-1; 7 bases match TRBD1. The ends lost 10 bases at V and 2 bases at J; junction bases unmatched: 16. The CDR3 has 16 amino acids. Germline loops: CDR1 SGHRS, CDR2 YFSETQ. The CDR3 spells CASQRGPFTNTDTQYF. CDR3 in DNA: TGCGCCTCTCAGAGGGGGCCGTTTACTAACACAGATACGCAGTATTTT.

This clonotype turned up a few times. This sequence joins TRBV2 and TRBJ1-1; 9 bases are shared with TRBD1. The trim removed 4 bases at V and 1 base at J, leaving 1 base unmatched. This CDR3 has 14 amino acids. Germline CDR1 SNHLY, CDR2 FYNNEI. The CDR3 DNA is TGTGCCAGCAGTGGGGACAGGGCGAACACTGAAGCTTTCTTT. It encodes CASSGDRANTEAFF.

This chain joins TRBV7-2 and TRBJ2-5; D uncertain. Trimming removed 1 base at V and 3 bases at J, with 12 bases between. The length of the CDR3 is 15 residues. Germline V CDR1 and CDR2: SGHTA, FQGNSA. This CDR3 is CASSLGVAAEETQYF. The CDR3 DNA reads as TGTGCCAGCAGCTTAGGAGTGGCGGCAGAAGAGACCCAGTACTTC.

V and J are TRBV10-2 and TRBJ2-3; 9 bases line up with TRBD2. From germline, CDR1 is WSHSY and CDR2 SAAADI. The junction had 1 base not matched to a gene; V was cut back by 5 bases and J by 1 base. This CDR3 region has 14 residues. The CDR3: CASSRLAGTDTQYF. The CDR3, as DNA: TGCGCCAGCAGTCGACTAGCGGGCACAGATACGCAGTATTTT.

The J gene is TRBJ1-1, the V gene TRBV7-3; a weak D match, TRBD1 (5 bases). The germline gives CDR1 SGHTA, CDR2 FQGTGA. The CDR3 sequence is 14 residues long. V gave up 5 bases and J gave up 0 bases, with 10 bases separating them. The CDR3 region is CASSPGPLNTEAFF. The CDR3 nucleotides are TGTGCCAGCAGCCCGGGGCCACTGAACACTGAAGCTTTCTTT.

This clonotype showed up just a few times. CDR3 sequence (DNA): TGTGCCAGCAGGATACGGGGCAGCACAGATACGCAGTATTTT. Encoded protein: CASRIRGSTDTQYF. The rearrangement uses TRBV12-3 or TRBV12-4 and TRBJ2-3; possibly TRBD1 or TRBD2 for D (5 bases each). V was clipped by 6 bases and J by 0 bases, with 10 bases between them. The CDR3 has 14 amino acids.

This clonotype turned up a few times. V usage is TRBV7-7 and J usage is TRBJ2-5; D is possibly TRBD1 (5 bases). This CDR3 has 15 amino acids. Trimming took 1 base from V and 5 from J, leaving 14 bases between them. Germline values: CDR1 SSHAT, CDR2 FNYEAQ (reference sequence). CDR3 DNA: TGTGCCAGCAGCTTAGGGGGCCGGACGGCGGAGACCCAGTACTTC. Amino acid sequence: CASSLGGRTAETQYF.

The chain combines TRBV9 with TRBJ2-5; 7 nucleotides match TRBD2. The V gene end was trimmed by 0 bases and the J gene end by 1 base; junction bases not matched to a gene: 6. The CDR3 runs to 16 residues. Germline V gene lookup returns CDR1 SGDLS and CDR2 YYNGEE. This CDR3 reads CASSVVGGLGQETQYF. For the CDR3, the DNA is TGTGCCAGCAGCGTAGTGGGAGGGCTGGGCCAAGAGACCCAGTACTTC. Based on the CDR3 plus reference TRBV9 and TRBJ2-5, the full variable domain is DSGVTQTPKHLITATGQRVTLRCSPRSGDLSVYWYQQSLDQGLQFLIQYYNGEERAKGNILERFSAQQFPDLHSELNLSSLELGDSALYFCASSVVGGLGQETQYFGPGTRLLVL.

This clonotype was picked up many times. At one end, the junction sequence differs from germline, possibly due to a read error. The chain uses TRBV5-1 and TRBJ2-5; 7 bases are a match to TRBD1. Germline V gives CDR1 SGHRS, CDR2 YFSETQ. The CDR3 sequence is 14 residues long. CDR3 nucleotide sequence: TGTGCCAGCAGCTTAGGATCAGGGGGTGAGACCCAGTACTTC. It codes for CASSLGSGGETQYF.

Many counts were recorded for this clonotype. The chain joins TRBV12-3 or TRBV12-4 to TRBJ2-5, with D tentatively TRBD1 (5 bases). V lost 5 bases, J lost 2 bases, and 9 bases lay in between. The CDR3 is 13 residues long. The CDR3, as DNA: TGTGCCAGCAGTGGACATTTTCAAGAGACCCAGTACTTC. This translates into CASSGHFQETQYF.

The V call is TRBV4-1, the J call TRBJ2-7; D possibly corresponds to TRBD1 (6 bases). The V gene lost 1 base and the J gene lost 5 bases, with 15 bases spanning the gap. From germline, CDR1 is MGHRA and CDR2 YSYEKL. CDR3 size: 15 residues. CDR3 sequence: CASSQAQGRGNEQYV. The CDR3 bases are TGCGCCAGCAGCCAAGCACAGGGAAGAGGAAACGAGCAGTACGTC.

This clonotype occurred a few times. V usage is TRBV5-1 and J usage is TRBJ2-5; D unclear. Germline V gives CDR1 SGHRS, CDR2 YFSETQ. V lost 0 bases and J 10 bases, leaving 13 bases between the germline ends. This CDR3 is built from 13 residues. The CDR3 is CASSLAVDTVQYF. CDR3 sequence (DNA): TGCGCCAGCAGCTTGGCGGTAGACACGGTCCAGTACTTC. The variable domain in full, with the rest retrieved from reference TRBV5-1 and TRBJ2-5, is KAGVTQTPRYLIKTRGQQVTLSCSPISGHRSVSWYQQTPGQGLQFLFEYFSETQRNKGNFPGRFSGRQFSNSRSEMNVSTLELGDSALYLCASSLAVDTVQYFGPGTRLLVL.

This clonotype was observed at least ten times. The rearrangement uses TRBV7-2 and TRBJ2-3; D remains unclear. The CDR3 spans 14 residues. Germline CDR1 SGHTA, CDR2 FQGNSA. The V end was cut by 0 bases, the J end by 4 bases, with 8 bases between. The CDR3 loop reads CASSLAIQADTQYF. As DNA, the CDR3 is TGTGCCAGCAGCTTAGCCATCCAAGCAGATACGCAGTATTTT.